This T cell receptor (beta chain) derives from a study of STAT5B mutations in CD4+ large granular lymphocyte leukemia. Original processing methods: A productive frequency of 2.59 x 10-5 was the lowest detectable. Method: immunoSEQ multiplex PCR; TCRdb's copy keeps in-frame clones and lacks some. The D gene and trimming were derived from the DNA, and the V and J assignments and clone size from that table. Of around 30,000 clones listed, about two thirds are singletons. Control samples were healthy donors' buffy coats. Material: CD4+ T cells from blood buffy coats. The TCR was taken from a human donor in good health.

CDR3 DNA sequence: TGTGCCTGGAGCCCAGAGTTAGGGGAGGCAGATACGCAGTATTTT. This codes for CAWSPELGEADTQYF. The chain joins TRBV30 to TRBJ2-3; TRBD2 is a possible D gene (6 bases). V was trimmed by 3 bases and J by 4 bases, leaving 17 bases between them. Germline V gene sequence: CDR1 GTSNPN, CDR2 SVGIG (reference sequence). The CDR3 has 15 residues. Drawing the rest from reference TRBV30 and TRBJ2-3, the complete variable domain is SQTIHQWPATLVQPVGSPLSLECTVEGTSNPNLYWYRQAAGRGLQLLFYSVGIGQISSEVPQNLSASRPQDRQFILSSKKLLLSDSGFYLCAWSPELGEADTQYFGPGTRLTVL.